This T cell receptor (beta chain) stems from a study of post-analysis software for immune sequencing data (dated by TCRdb to the mid-2010s). About the full investigation: Disease courses on record covered relapsing-remitting, secondary progressive and progressive-relapsing multiple sclerosis, though some patients had no subtype annotation. A subset of samples was prepared in parallel using single-end sample barcoding, then pooled and co-amplified after Illumina adapter ligation. The patient repertoires were compared against about a dozen previously published healthy control repertoires obtained from donors aged roughly 6 to 26 years. Study-wide findings and limitations: The control group was slightly older than the multiple sclerosis patient group. A handful of TRBV segments, including TRBV5-6, TRBV5-1 and TRBV20-1, were significantly more frequent in patients than controls. Direct clustering with F measure revealed strong co-clustering of samples prepared in the same batch, which led to a batch-effect correction. Compared with controls, multiple sclerosis patients had significantly lower normalized Chao1 diversity, a finding suggesting substantial peripheral T-cell clonal expansion.

Library method: PCR. Sequencing was carried out with an Illumina HiSeq 2500. To reduce PCR and sequencing biases, unique molecular identifiers were incorporated into the TCR beta cDNA libraries. Roughly 0.5 million cDNA molecules were obtained per 1 to 10 million input T cells, so each molecule approximated one T cell. The patient libraries were prepared and sequenced with the same protocol used for the earlier healthy control dataset. Within a given batch, samples were prepared together, multiplexed and sequenced on the same HiSeq lane. In the authors' own workflow: Raw barcoded reads were processed with MIGEC, discarding single-read molecular identifier groups before consensus assembly and CDR3 extraction. Clonotype tables were post-analysed with VDJtools, and diversity was normalized by down-sampling all datasets to the smallest sample size. In repertoire overlap clustering, CDR3 amino acid sequences, but not nucleotide sequences, were matched to correct batch-related cross-sample contamination. TCRdb handled the public reads itself, with Q25 trimming in fastp and clone calling in MiXCR, and kept productive beta chains. Each CDR3 protein gets just one entry, which takes the most common genes and DNA from the rows behind it. TCRdb assigned the V and J calls; the authors' analysis was not used. This sample has 350,000 to 450,000 distinct CDR3 sequences in its table, and 39% of those were observed once. The ten largest clones capture 7.5% to 8.5% of the sample.

This clonotype turned up a few times. Its antigen remains undetermined. Per-base quality was not reported, and no clone a single base away is much larger than it. Including cysteine and phenylalanine, the CDR3 has 16 amino acids. Left in the record is the CDR3 DNA by itself, 48 bases read in frame from the first base. To demonstrate the VDJtools post-analysis software, TCR beta repertoires were profiled from the peripheral blood of 13 young patients with multiple sclerosis. The patients with multiple sclerosis were children and adolescents between roughly 6 and 17 years of age. The clonotype comes from a girl aged 2-15 years with multiple sclerosis. Sequences were obtained from blood. This chain joins TRBV1 to TRBJ2-1; TRBD1 was called by the table and not checked on the DNA. TRBV1 is noted as a pseudogene. CDR3 reads: CTSSQVVGTHYNEQFF. The DNA is TGCACCAGCAGCCAAGTGGTAGGGACCCACTACAATGAGCAGTTCTTC.